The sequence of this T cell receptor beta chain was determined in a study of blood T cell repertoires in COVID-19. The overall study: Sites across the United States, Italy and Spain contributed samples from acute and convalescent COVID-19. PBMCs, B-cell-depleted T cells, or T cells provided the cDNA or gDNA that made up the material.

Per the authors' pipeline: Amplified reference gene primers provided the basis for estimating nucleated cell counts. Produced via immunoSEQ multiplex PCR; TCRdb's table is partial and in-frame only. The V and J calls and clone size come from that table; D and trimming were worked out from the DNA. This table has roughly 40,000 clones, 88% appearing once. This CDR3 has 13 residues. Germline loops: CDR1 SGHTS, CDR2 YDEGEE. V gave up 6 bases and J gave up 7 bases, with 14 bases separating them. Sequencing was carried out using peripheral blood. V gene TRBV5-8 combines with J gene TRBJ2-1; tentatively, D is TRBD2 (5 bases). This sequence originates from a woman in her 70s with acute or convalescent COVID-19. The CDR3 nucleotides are TGTGCCAGCATCACGGGATTCAGTAATGAGCAGTTCTTC. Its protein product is CASITGFSNEQFF. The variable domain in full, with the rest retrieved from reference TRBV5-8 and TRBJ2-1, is EAGVTQSPTHLIKTRGQQATLRCSPISGHTSVYWYQQALGLGLQFLLWYDEGEERNRGNFPPRFSGRQFPNYSSELNVNALELEDSALYLCASITGFSNEQFFGPGTRLTVL.